Each of the 21 T cell receptor beta chains below was sequenced from the same sample in a study of blood T cell repertoires in COVID-19. The assay was immunoSEQ multiplex PCR, and TCRdb's table has in-frame clones only and misses some. Among some 120,000 clones listed, roughly 86% were seen once. The specimen sequenced was peripheral blood. All receptors derive from a human donor in a cohort sampled during active COVID-19.

This clone was found a few times. The rearrangement uses TRBV2 and TRBJ1-5; TRBD1 agrees at 10 bases. The germline V gene has CDR1 SNHLY and CDR2 FYNNEI. V was clipped by 8 bases and J by 4 bases; unmatched bases: 5. The CDR3 contains 14 residues. The CDR3 protein is CASGQGGLNQPQHF. CDR3 DNA sequence: TGTGCCAGCGGACAGGGGGGGTTGAATCAGCCCCAGCATTTT.

This chain links TRBV10-2 with TRBJ2-2; 11 nucleotides line up with TRBD2. The CDR3 extends over 14 amino acids. V shed 10 bases and J 5 bases; nucleotides not matched to a gene: 6. Per germline, CDR1 WSHSY and CDR2 SAAADI. The CDR3 reads CATTSGGRTGELFF. In DNA form, the CDR3 reads TGCGCCACCACTAGCGGGGGAAGGACCGGGGAGCTGTTTTTT.

The chain joins TRBV9 to TRBJ2-2; 10 positions agree with TRBD1. The CDR3 extends over 16 amino acids. CDR1 is SGDLS and CDR2 is YYNGEE in the germline V gene. The V segment lost 4 bases and the J segment 6 bases; nucleotides outside the gene matches: 9. This CDR3 is CASSRRPGQGSGELFF. CDR3 DNA sequence: TGTGCCAGCAGCAGAAGACCGGGACAGGGGTCCGGGGAGCTGTTTTTT.

This clone was observed a handful of times. The rearrangement uses TRBV10-1 and TRBJ2-1; D possibly corresponds to TRBD2 (6 bases). CDR3 length equals 14 residues. Per germline, CDR1 WNHNN and CDR2 SYGVQD (reference sequence). The V gene lost 5 bases and the J gene lost 4 bases, with 12 bases spanning the gap. The CDR3 region is CASSSGGSYNEQFF. The CDR3 DNA reads TGCGCCAGCAGTTCTGGGGGGAGTTACAATGAGCAGTTCTTC.

This chain links TRBV3-1 (or the pseudogene TRBV3-2) with TRBJ2-3; possible D gene TRBD2, 7 bases. CDR1 and CDR2 (germline): LGHDT, YNNKEL (reference sequence). V gave up 3 bases and J gave up 4 bases, with 14 bases separating them. This CDR3 comprises 15 residues. The CDR3 sequence is CASSQLSGGADTQYF. CDR3 in DNA: TGTGCCAGCAGCCAGCTTTCGGGGGGCGCAGATACGCAGTATTTT.

The chain has TRBV24-1 and TRBJ1-5, with no clear D. Germline V CDR1 and CDR2: KGHDR, SFDVKD. Trimming took off 9 bases at V and 1 base at J, with 6 bases between the two ends. The CDR3 totals 12 residues. CDR3 amino acids: CATPASNQPQHF. CDR3 DNA: TGTGCCACCCCTGCGAGCAATCAGCCCCAGCATTTT.

The chain couples TRBV5-6 to TRBJ2-3; TRBD2 is a possible D gene (5 bases). Germline V gene sequence: CDR1 SGHDT, CDR2 YYEEEE. Trimming shortened V by 2 bases and J by 4 bases, and 11 bases separated the two germline ends. The CDR3 has 14 residues. The CDR3 spells CASSLDLGADTQYF. The CDR3 DNA is TGTGCCAGCAGCTTAGATCTGGGAGCAGATACGCAGTATTTT.

The chain has TRBV9 and TRBJ2-2; 8 bases fit TRBD1. Germline V gene lookup returns CDR1 SGDLS and CDR2 YYNGEE. This CDR3 has 16 residues. With 1 base clipped from V and 5 bases from J, the junction kept 7 bases outside the gene matches. Here the CDR3 DNA reads TGTGCCAGCAGCGTACACCATTACAGGGGGACCGGGGAGCTGTTTTTT. Protein: CASSVHHYRGTGELFF.

The chain has TRBV3-1 (or the pseudogene TRBV3-2) and TRBJ2-1, with a tentative D call TRBD2 (5 bases). V lost 3 bases and J 0 bases, leaving 12 bases between the germline ends. This CDR3 has 16 amino acids. Germline values: CDR1 LGHDT, CDR2 YNNKEL (reference sequence). CDR3 sequence: CASSHLGRGSYNEQFF. The CDR3 DNA reads TGTGCCAGCAGCCACCTCGGACGGGGCTCCTACAATGAGCAGTTCTTC.

Notes on this clone: Other nucleotide sequences from this sample produce the same CDR3. V and J are TRBV10-3 and TRBJ1-2; the match to TRBD1 covers 8 bases. CDR1 and CDR2 from the germline V gene are ENHRY and SYGVKD. J lost 4 bases, V lost 0 bases, and 1 base had no gene match. This CDR3 is 14 amino acids long. The CDR3: CAISESDRGYGYTF. Here the CDR3 DNA reads TGTGCCATCAGTGAGTCTGACAGGGGCTATGGCTACACCTTC.

The chain employs TRBV12-3 or TRBV12-4 and TRBJ1-1; D is ambiguous. CDR3 length: 13 residues. V lost 3 bases, J lost 10 bases, and 15 bases lay in between. CDR3 sequence: CASSFETPRRAFF. In nucleotides, the CDR3 is TGTGCCAGCAGTTTCGAGACCCCTCGGAGAGCTTTCTTT.

This clone was seen a single time. The V and J genes are TRBV27 and TRBJ2-7; 10 nucleotides agree with TRBD1. The CDR3 extends over 14 amino acids. Trimming at V came to 5 bases and at J to 2 bases, leaving 3 bases not matched to a gene. Germline V CDR1 and CDR2: MNHEY, SMNVEV (reference sequence). In nucleotides, the CDR3 is TGTGCCAGCAGTACCGGGACAGGGGCCTACGAGCAGTACTTC. Translation: CASSTGTGAYEQYF.

The rearrangement links TRBV12-3 or TRBV12-4 to TRBJ1-1; D gene uncertain. The CDR3 loop spans 11 amino acids. Between the trimmed V and J ends, which lost 7 bases and 3 bases, there was a span of 6 bases. CDR3 sequence reads: CASTGDTEAFF. The CDR3 region has the DNA TGTGCCAGCACCGGAGACACTGAAGCTTTCTTT.

This chain links TRBV4-2 with TRBJ2-7, with 8 bases aligning to TRBD1. Germline V gene data show CDR1 as LGHNA and CDR2 as YNFKEQ. V lost 6 bases and J lost 2; bases outside the gene matches: 9. The CDR3 loop spans 15 amino acids. This CDR3 is CASSYPGTGAYEQYF. The CDR3 DNA reads as TGTGCCAGCAGTTACCCCGGGACAGGCGCCTACGAGCAGTACTTC.

This clone was detected only once. The V call is TRBV14, the J call TRBJ2-3; 10 bases line up with TRBD2. Germline V gives CDR1 SGHDN, CDR2 FVKESK. Unmatched junction bases numbered 5, after V lost 5 bases and J lost 3 bases. The CDR3 sequence is 15 residues long. The CDR3 DNA follows: TGTGCCAGCAGCAGACCGGGACTAGCGACAGATACGCAGTATTTT. Protein sequence: CASSRPGLATDTQYF.

The CDR3 reads CASSETGDYSYTF. Here the CDR3 DNA reads TGTGCCAGCAGTGAGACAGGGGATTATAGCTACACCTTC. This chain links TRBV6-1 with TRBJ1-2, with TRBD1 matching over 8 bases. The CDR3 loop spans 13 amino acids. V lost 3 bases to trimming and J lost 9 bases; unmatched junction nucleotides: 6. Germline CDR1 reads MNHNS; CDR2 reads SASEGT.

The chain employs TRBV10-3 and TRBJ2-3, with 8 bases fitting TRBD1. The CDR3 consists of 16 residues. CDR1 and CDR2 from the germline V gene are ENHRY and SYGVKD. Trimming took 5 bases from V and 2 from J; bases not matched to a gene: 9. CDR3 region: CAISPGTGRDTDTQYF. The CDR3 DNA is TGTGCCATCAGTCCCGGGACAGGCAGGGACACAGATACGCAGTATTTT.

The chain uses TRBV7-8 and TRBJ1-5; no clear D gene. Trimming removed 5 bases from V and 6 bases from J, with 14 bases in between. CDR3 length: 14 amino acids. Looked up from germline, CDR1 is SGHVS and CDR2 is FQNEAQ. CDR3 amino acids: CASSPDLGSQPQHF. In nucleotides, the CDR3 is TGTGCCAGCAGCCCGGACCTGGGGAGTCAGCCCCAGCATTTT.

The rearrangement uses TRBV30 and TRBJ1-1; weak D call: TRBD1 (6 bases). From germline, CDR1 is GTSNPN and CDR2 SVGIG (reference sequence). The ends were cut back, 2 bases at V and 3 bases at J, with 10 bases in the middle. The CDR3 covers 13 residues. In nucleotides, the CDR3 is TGTGCCTGGAGTCGGGGGGCGGACACTGAAGCTTTCTTT. This codes for CAWSRGADTEAFF.

This chain joins TRBV5-1 and TRBJ2-7; D is possibly TRBD1 (5 bases). Germline CDR1 reads SGHRS; CDR2 reads YFSETQ. The CDR3 is made up of 14 amino acids. Trimming took off 2 bases at V and 3 bases at J, with 12 bases between the two ends. CDR3 coding DNA: TGCGCCAGCAGCTTAGACAGATTTAGCTACGAGCAGTACTTC. It translates to CASSLDRFSYEQYF.

The rearrangement uses TRBV19 and TRBJ2-1, with D tentatively TRBD2 (6 bases). This CDR3 has 12 residues. Germline V gives CDR1 LNHDA, CDR2 SQIVND (reference sequence). The V gene lost 5 bases and the J gene lost 9 bases, with 11 bases spanning the gap. The chain's CDR3 is CASSLTSTEQFF. CDR3 coding DNA: TGTGCCAGTAGTCTCACTAGCACTGAGCAGTTCTTC.